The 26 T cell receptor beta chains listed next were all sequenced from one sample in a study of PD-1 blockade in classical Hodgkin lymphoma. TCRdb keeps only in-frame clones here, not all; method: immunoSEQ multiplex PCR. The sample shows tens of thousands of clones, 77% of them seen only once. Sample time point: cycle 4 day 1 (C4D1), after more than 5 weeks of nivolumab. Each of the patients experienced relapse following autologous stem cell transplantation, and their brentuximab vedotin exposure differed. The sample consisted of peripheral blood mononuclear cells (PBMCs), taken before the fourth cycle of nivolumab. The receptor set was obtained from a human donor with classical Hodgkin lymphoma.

CDR3 amino acids: CAISELRGRDGYTF. CDR3 DNA sequence: TGTGCCATCAGTGAACTCAGGGGGCGCGATGGCTACACCTTC. The chain uses TRBV10-3 and TRBJ1-2, with 8 bases that match TRBD1. V lost 3 bases, J lost 6 bases, and 6 bases stayed unmatched. Germline V CDR1 and CDR2: ENHRY, SYGVKD. The CDR3 contains 14 residues.

CDR3 coding DNA: TGTGCCAGCTCCGCTAGCGGGGGTGTGGAGCAGTTCTTC. Translation: CASSASGGVEQFF. The chain carries TRBV18 and TRBJ2-1; 10 bases are shared with TRBD2. Germline lookup yields CDR1 KGHSH and CDR2 LQKENI. J was trimmed by 10 bases and V by 6 bases; bases with no gene match: 6. There are 13 residues in the CDR3.

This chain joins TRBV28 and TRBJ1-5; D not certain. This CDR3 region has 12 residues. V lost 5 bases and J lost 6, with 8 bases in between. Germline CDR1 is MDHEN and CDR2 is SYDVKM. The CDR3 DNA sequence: TGTGCCAGCAGTCCCACGAGTCAGCCCCAGCATTTT. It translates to CASSPTSQPQHF.

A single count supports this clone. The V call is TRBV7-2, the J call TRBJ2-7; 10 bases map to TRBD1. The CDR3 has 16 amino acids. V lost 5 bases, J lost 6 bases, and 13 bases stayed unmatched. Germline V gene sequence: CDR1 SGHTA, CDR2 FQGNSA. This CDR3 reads CASSPPGTGVLGEQYF. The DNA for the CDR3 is TGTGCCAGCAGCCCACCGGGGACAGGGGTACTCGGCGAGCAGTACTTC.

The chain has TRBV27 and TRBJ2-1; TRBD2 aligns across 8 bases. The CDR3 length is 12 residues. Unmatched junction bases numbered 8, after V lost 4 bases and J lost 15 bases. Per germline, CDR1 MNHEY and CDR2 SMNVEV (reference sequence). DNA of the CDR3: TGTGCCAGCAGTTCCCCTCGGGGGGGTTGGTTCTTC. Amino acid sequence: CASSSPRGGWFF.

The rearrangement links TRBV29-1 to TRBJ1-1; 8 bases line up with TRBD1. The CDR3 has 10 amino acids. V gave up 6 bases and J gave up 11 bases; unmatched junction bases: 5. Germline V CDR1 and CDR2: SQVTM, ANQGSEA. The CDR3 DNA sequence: TGCAGCGTCTGGACAGGGCGGGCTTTCTTT. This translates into CSVWTGRAFF. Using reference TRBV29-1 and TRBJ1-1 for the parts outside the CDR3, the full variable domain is SAVISQKPSRDICQRGTSLTIQCQVDSQVTMMFWYRQQPGQSLTLIATANQGSEATYESGFVIDKFPISRPNLTFSTLTVSNMSPEDSSIYLCSVWTGRAFFGQGTRLTVV.

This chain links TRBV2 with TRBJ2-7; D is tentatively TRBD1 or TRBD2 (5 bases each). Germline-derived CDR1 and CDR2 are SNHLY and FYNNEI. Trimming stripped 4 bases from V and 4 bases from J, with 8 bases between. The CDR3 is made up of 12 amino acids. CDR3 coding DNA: TGTGCCAGCAGTGGGGGACGGTACGAGCAGTACTTC. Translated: CASSGGRYEQYF.

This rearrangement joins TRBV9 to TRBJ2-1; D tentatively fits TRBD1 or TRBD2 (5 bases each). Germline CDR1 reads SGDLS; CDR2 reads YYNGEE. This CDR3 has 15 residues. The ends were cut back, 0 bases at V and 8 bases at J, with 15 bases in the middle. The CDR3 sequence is CASSVGSRGRDEQFF. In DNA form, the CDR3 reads TGTGCCAGCAGCGTAGGATCGAGGGGCCGCGATGAGCAGTTCTTC.

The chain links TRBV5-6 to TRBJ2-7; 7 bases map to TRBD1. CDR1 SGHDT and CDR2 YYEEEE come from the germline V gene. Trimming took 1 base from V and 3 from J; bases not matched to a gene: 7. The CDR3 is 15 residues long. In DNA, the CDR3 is TGTGCCAGCAGCTTGTTCACGGACAGGATCTACGAGCAGTACTTC. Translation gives CASSLFTDRIYEQYF.

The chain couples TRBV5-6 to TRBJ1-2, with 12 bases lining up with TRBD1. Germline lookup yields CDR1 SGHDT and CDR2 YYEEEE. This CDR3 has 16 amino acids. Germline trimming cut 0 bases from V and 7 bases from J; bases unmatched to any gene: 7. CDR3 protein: CASSLAARGQGAGYTF. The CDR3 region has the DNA TGTGCCAGCAGCTTGGCTGCACGGGGACAGGGGGCTGGCTACACCTTC.

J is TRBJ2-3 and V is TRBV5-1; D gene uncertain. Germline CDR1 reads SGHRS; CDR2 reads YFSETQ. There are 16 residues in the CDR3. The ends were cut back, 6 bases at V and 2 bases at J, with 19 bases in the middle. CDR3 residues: CASTVYTGPSTDTQYF. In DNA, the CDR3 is TGCGCCAGCACCGTCTATACCGGGCCCTCCACAGATACGCAGTATTTT.

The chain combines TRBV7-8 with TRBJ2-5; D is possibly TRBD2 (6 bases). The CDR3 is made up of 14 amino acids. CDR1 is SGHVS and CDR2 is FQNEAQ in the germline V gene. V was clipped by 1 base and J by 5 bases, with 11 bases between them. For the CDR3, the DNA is TGTGCCAGCAGCTTAGGAGGTGGAGGGGAGACCCAGTACTTC. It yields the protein CASSLGGGGETQYF.

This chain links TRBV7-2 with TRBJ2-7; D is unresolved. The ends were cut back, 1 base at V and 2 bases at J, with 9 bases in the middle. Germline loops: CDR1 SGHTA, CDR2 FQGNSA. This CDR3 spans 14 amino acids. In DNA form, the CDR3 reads TGTGCCAGCAGCTTAGACCGGGTTCCCTACGAGCAGTACTTC. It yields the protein CASSLDRVPYEQYF.

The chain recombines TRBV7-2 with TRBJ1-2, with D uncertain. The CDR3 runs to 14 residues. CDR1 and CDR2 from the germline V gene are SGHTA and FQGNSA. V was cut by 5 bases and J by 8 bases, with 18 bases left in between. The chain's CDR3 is CASSPPGSWEGYTF. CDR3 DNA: TGTGCCAGCAGCCCGCCGGGGTCCTGGGAAGGCTACACCTTC. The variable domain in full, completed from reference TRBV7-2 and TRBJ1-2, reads GAGVSQSPSNKVTEKGKDVELRCDPISGHTALYWYRQSLGQGLEFLIYFQGNSAPDKSGLPSDRFSAERTGGSVSTLTIQRTQQEDSAVYLCASSPPGSWEGYTFGSGTRLTVV.

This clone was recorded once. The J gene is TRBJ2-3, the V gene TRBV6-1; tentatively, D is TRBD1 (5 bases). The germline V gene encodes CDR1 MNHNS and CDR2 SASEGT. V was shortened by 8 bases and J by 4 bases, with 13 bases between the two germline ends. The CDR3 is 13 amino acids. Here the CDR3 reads CASRPQGPDTQYF. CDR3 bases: TGTGCCAGCCGGCCCCAGGGTCCAGATACGCAGTATTTT.

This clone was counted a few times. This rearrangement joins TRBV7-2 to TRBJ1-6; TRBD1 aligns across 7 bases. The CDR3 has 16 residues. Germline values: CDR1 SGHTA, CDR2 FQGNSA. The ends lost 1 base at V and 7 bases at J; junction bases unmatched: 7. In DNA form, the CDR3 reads TGTGCCAGCAGCTTAGAGACAGGGACGGGGAATTCACCCCTCCACTTT. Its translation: CASSLETGTGNSPLHF.

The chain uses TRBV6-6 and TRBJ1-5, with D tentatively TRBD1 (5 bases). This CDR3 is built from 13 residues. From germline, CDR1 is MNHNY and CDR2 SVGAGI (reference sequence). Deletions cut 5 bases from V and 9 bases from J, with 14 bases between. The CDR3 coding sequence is TGTGCCAGCAGTCCCCCCGGGGCTATGCCCCAGCATTTT. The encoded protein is CASSPPGAMPQHF.

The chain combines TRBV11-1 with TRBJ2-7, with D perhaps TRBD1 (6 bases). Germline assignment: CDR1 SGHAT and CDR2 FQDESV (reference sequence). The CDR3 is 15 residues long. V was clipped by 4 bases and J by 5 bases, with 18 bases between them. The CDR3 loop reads CASSYRDTSVDEQYF. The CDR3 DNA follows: TGTGCCAGCAGCTACCGGGACACCTCCGTCGACGAGCAGTACTTC.

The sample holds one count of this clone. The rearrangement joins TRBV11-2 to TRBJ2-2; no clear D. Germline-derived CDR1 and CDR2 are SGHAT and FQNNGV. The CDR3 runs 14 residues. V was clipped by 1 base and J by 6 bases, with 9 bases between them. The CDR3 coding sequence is TGTGCCAGCAGCTTAGTAACCGGCCCCGGGGAGCTGTTTTTT. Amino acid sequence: CASSLVTGPGELFF.

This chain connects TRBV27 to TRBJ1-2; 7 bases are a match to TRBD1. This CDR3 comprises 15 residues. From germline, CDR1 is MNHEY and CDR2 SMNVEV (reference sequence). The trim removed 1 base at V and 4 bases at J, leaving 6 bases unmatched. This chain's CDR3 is CASSLFSGQSYGYTF. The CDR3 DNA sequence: TGTGCCAGCAGTTTATTCTCGGGACAGAGCTATGGCTACACCTTC.

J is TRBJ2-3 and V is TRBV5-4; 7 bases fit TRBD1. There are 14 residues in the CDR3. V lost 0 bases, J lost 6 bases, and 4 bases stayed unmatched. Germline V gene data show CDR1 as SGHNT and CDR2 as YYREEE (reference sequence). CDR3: CASSLVQGVDTQYF. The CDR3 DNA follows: TGTGCCAGCAGCTTGGTGCAGGGGGTGGATACGCAGTATTTT.

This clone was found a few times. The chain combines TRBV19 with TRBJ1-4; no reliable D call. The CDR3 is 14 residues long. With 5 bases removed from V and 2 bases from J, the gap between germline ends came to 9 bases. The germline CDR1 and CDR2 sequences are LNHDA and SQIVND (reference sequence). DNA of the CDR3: TGTGCCAGTAGTCCCCCAGGCACTAATGAAAAACTGTTTTTT. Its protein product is CASSPPGTNEKLFF.

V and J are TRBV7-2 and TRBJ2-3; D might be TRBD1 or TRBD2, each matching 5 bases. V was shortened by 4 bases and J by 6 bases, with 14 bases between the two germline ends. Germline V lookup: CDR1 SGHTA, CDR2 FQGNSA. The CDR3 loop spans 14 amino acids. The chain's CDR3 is CASSSYSEGDTQYF. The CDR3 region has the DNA TGTGCCAGCAGCTCCTATAGCGAGGGGGATACGCAGTATTTT.

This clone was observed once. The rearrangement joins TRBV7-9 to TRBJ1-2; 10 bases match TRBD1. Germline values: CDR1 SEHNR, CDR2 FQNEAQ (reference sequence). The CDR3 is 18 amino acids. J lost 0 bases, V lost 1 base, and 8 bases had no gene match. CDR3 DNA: TGTGCCAGCAGCTTAGAAGGGACAGGGGCCAGAGCTAACTATGGCTACACCTTC. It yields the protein CASSLEGTGARANYGYTF.

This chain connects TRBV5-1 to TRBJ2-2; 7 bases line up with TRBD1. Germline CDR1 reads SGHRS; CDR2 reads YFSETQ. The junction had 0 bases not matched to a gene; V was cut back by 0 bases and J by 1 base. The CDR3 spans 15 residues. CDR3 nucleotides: TGCGCCAGCAGCTTGGGGACAGGGAACACCGGGGAGCTGTTTTTT. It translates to CASSLGTGNTGELFF.

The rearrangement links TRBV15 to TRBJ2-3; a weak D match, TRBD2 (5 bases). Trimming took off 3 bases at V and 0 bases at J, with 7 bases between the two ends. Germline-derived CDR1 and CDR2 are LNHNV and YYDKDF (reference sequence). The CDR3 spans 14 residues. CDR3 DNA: TGTGCCACCAGCAGCGGGGTAAGCACAGATACGCAGTATTTT. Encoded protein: CATSSGVSTDTQYF.